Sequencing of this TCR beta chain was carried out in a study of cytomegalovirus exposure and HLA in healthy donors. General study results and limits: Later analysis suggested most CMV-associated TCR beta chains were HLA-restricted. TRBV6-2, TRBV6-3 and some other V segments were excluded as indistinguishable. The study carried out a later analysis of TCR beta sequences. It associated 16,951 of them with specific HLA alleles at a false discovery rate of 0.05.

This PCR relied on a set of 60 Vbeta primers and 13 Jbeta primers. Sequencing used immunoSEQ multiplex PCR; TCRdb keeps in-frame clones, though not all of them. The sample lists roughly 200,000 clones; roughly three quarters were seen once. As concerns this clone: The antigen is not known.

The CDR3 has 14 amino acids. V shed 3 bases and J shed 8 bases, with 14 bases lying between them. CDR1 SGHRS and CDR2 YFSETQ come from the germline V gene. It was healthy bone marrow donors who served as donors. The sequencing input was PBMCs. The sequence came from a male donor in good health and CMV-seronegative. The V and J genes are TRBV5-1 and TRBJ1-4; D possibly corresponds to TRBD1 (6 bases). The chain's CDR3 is CASSSQGVGEKLFF. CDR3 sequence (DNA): TGCGCCAGCAGCTCACAGGGTGTAGGGGAAAAACTGTTTTTT.